This T cell receptor (beta chain) is drawn from a study of blood T cell repertoires in COVID-19. The protocol was immunoSEQ multiplex PCR, while the TCRdb copy is restricted to in-frame clones and leaves out a portion. The data show fewer than 200,000 clones, roughly nine tenths seen once. V was clipped by 5 bases and J by 0 bases, with 12 bases between them. The germline CDR1 and CDR2 sequences are SGHRS and YFSETQ. The CDR3 consists of 15 residues. The sequence was collected from a man between 65 and 79 years old with active or convalescent COVID-19. Material for sequencing was peripheral blood. The V and J genes are TRBV5-1 and TRBJ2-1; D might be TRBD1 (5 bases). The CDR3 DNA is TGCGCCAGCAGTTTAACAGGCGACTCCTACAATGAGCAGTTCTTC. This codes for CASSLTGDSYNEQFF.